This T cell receptor (beta chain) was sequenced during a study of blood T cell repertoires in COVID-19. The V gene's germline CDR1 is LGHNA and CDR2 YNFKEQ. The CDR3 has 17 residues. Trimming at V came to 4 bases and at J to 2 bases, leaving 7 bases not matched to a gene. Some clones are missing from TCRdb's copy, which holds only in-frame ones; the method was immunoSEQ multiplex PCR. The table shows approximately 180,000 clones, with approximately 88% occurring only once. Seattle's enrolled individuals joined amid active infection and were then monitored longitudinally. The origin of this receptor is a woman aged 40 to 50 with COVID-19, enrolled during active disease. The chain combines TRBV4-2 with TRBJ2-6; TRBD2 matches at 8 bases. Sequencing was carried out using peripheral blood. The CDR3 sequence is CASSPAGGAAGANVLTF. CDR3 DNA: TGTGCCAGCAGCCCTGCGGGGGGCGCAGCTGGGGCCAACGTCCTGACTTTC.